These 6 T cell receptor beta chains came from one sample sequenced in a study of T cells in narcolepsy. Clones were read by immunoSEQ multiplex PCR, and TCRdb kept only the in-frame ones, dropping some. The sample records roughly 30,000 clones, roughly 73% being singletons. The sequenced sample consisted of CD45RA- memory CD4+ T cells from PBMCs. The receptors were sampled from a human donor with narcolepsy.

V and J are TRBV18 and TRBJ2-2; D is tentatively TRBD1 or TRBD2 (5 bases each). The V gene lost 6 bases and the J gene lost 2 bases, with 13 bases spanning the gap. CDR1 KGHSH and CDR2 LQKENI come from the germline V gene. The length of the CDR3 is 15 residues. CDR3 DNA sequence: TGTGCCAGCTCCCGCCCGGGGCGCAACACCGGGGAGCTGTTTTTT. Protein sequence: CASSRPGRNTGELFF. The whole variable domain, remainder taken from reference TRBV18 and TRBJ2-2, is NAGVMQNPRHLVRRRGQEARLRCSPMKGHSHVYWYRQLPEEGLKFMVYLQKENIIDESGMPKERFSAEFPKEGPSILRIQQVVRGDSAAYFCASSRPGRNTGELFFGEGSRLTVL.

The chain is built from TRBV5-1 and TRBJ2-2; 8 bases line up with TRBD2. Germline loops: CDR1 SGHRS, CDR2 YFSETQ. CDR3 size: 15 residues. V lost 2 bases, J lost 4 bases, and 4 bases stayed unmatched. The CDR3 DNA sequence: TGCGCCAGCAGCTTCCCCGGGACTAGCACCGGGGAGCTGTTTTTT. Protein: CASSFPGTSTGELFF.

Comment on this clone: The junction shows a germline mismatch at one end, possibly a read error. The chain is built from TRBV5-3 and TRBJ2-3; 7 nucleotides match TRBD2. TRBV5-3 is designated an ORF whose function remains uncertain. The CDR3 covers 15 residues. CDR3 sequence (DNA): TGTGCCAGCAGCTTATTGGCGGGAGGCACAGATACGCAGTATTTT. As protein: CASSLLAGGTDTQYF.

This sequence joins TRBV19 and TRBJ2-3, with TRBD1 identical over 8 bases. This CDR3 has 14 residues. The germline gives CDR1 LNHDA, CDR2 SQIVND (reference sequence). Losses at the gene ends were 8 bases for V and 1 base for J; bases not matched to a gene: 5. CDR3: CASRPQGGTDTQYF. DNA of the CDR3: TGTGCCAGTCGCCCACAGGGGGGCACAGATACGCAGTATTTT.

This clone was detected only once. The chain couples TRBV12-5 to TRBJ2-1; D may be TRBD1 (6 bases). Germline lookup yields CDR1 LGHNT and CDR2 FRNRAP. CDR3 length: 15 residues. V was clipped by 2 bases and J by 0 bases, with 8 bases between them. The CDR3 reads CASGLPQGSYNEQFF. CDR3 DNA: TGTGCTAGTGGTTTGCCACAGGGCTCCTACAATGAGCAGTTCTTC.

This rearrangement joins TRBV9 to TRBJ2-3; 7 bases align to TRBD2. Looked up from germline, CDR1 is SGDLS and CDR2 is YYNGEE. This CDR3 spans 14 amino acids. The V and J ends lost 7 bases and 6 bases, in that order; junction bases with no gene match: 11. The CDR3 coding sequence is TGTGCCAGCGGGAGGGGCTTACGAGGGGATACGCAGTATTTT. Translated, it gives CASGRGLRGDTQYF.